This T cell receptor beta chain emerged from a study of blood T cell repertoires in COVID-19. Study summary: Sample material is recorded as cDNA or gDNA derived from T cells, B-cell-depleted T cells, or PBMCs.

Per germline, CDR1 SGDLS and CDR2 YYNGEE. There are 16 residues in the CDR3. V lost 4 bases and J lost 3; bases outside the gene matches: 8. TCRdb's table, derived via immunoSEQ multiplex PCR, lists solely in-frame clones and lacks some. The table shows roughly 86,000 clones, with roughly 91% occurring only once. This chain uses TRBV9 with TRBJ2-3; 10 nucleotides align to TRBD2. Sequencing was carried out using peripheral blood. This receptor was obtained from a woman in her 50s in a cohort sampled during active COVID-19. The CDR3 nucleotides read TGTGCCAGCAGCACACCGGGACTAGCGACGACAGATACGCAGTATTTT. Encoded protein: CASSTPGLATTDTQYF.